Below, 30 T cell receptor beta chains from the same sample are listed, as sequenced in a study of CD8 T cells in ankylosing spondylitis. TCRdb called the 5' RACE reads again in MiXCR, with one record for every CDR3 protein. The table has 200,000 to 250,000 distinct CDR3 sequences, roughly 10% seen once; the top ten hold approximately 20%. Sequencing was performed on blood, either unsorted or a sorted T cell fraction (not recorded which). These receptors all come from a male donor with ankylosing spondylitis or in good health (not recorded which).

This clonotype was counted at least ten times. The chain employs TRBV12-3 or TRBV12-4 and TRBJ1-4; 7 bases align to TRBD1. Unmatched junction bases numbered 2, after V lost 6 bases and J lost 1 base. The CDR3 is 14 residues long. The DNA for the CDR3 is TGTGCCAGCAGGTGGGACAGAACTAATGAAAAACTGTTTTTT. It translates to CASRWDRTNEKLFF.

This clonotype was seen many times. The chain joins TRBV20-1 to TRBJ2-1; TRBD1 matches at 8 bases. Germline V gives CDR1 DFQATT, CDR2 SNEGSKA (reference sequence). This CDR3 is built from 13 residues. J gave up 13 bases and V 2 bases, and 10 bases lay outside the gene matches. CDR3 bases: TGCAGTGCTAGAAAGGCAGGGGGCATAGGACAGTTCTTC. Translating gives CSARKAGGIGQFF.

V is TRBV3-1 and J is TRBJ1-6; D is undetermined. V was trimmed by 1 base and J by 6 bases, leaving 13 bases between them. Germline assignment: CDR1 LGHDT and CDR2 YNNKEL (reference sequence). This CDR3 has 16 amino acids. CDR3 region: CASSQGVQASNSPLHF. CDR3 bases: TGTGCCAGCAGCCAAGGAGTCCAGGCGAGTAATTCACCCCTCCACTTT. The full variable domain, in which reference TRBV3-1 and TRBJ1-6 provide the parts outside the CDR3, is DTAVSQTPKYLVTQMGNDKSIKCEQNLGHDTMYWYKQDSKKFLKIMFSYNNKELIINETVPNRFSPKSPDKAHLNLHINSLELGDSAVYFCASSQGVQASNSPLHFGNGTRLTVT.

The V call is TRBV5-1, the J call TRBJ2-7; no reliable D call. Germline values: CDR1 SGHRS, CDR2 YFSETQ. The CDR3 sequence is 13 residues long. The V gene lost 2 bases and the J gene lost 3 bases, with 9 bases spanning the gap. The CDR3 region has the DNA TGCGCCAGCAGCTTACAGCCGCGCTACGAGCAGTACTTC. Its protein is CASSLQPRYEQYF.

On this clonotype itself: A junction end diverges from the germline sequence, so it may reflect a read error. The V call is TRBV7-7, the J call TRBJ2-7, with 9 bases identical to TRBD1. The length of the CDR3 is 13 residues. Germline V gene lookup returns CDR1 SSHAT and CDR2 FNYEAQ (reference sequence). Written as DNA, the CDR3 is TGTGCTAGCAGCTCCGGGACAGGGAACGAGCAGTACTTC. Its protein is CASSSGTGNEQYF.

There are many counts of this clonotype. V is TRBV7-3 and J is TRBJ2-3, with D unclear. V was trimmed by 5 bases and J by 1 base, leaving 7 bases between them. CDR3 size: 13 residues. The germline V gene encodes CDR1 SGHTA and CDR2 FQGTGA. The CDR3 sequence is CASSPGRTDTQYF. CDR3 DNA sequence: TGTGCCAGCAGCCCAGGACGCACAGATACGCAGTATTTT.

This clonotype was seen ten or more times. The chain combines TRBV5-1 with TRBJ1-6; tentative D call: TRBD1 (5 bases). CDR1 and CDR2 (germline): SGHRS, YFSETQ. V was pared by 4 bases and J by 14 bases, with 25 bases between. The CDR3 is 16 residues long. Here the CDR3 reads CASSVVPGPIEGSLHF. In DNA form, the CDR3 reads TGCGCCAGCAGCGTCGTTCCGGGGCCCATCGAAGGATCCCTCCACTTT. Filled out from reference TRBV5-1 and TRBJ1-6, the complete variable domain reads KAGVTQTPRYLIKTRGQQVTLSCSPISGHRSVSWYQQTPGQGLQFLFEYFSETQRNKGNFPGRFSGRQFSNSRSEMNVSTLELGDSALYLCASSVVPGPIEGSLHFGNGTRLTVT.

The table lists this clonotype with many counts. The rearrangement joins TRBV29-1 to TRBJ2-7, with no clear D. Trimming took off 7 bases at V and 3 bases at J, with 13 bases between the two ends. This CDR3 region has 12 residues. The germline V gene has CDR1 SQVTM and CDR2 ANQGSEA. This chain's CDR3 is CSARTAGYEQYF. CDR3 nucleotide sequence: TGCAGCGCACGGACGGCTGGCTACGAGCAGTACTTC.

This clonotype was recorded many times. The CDR3 sequence: CATSRDPTGMYEQYF. The CDR3 bases are TGTGCCACCAGCAGAGATCCGACAGGAATGTACGAGCAGTACTTC. The rearrangement links TRBV15 to TRBJ2-7, with a possible D match to TRBD1 (6 bases). CDR3 size: 15 residues. Per germline, CDR1 LNHNV and CDR2 YYDKDF (reference sequence). The V end was cut by 0 bases, the J end by 4 bases, with 13 bases between.

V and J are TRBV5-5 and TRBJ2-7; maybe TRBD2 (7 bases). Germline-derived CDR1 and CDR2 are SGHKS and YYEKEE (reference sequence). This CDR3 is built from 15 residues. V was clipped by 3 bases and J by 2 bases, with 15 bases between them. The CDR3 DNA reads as TGTGCCAGCAGCTGGGGGGGCCAACTCCCCTACGAGCAGTACTTC. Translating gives CASSWGGQLPYEQYF.

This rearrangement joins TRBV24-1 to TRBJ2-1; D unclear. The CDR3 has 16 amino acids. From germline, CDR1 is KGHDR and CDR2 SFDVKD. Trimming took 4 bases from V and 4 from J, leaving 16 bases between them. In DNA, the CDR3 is TGTGCCACCAGTGACACCAACGCTCCGACGTACAATGAGCAGTTCTTC. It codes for CATSDTNAPTYNEQFF.

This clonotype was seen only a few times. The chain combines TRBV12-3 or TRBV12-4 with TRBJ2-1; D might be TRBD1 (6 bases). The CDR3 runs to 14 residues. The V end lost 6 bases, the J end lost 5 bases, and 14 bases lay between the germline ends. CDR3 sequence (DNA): TGTGCCAGCAGCCTCGGGTACAGGGACAATGAGCAGTTCTTC. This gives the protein CASSLGYRDNEQFF.

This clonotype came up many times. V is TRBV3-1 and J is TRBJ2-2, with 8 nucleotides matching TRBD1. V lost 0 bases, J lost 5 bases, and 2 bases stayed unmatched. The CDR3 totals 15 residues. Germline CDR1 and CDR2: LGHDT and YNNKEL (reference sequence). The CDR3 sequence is CASSQDNRGTGELFF. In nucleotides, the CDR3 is TGTGCCAGCAGCCAAGATAACAGGGGGACCGGGGAGCTGTTTTTT.

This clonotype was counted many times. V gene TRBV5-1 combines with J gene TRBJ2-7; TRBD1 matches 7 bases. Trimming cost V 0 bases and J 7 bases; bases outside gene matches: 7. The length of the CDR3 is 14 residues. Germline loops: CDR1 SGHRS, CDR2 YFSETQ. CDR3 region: CASSLGDSNWEQYF. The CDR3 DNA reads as TGCGCCAGCAGCTTGGGGGACAGTAATTGGGAGCAGTACTTC.

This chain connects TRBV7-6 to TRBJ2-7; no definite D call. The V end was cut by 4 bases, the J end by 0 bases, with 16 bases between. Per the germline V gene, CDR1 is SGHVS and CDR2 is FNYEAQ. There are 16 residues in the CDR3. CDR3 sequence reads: CASSSADKGSSYEQYF. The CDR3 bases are TGTGCCAGCAGCTCCGCCGACAAGGGAAGCTCCTACGAGCAGTACTTC. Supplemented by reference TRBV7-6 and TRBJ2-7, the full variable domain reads GAGVSQSPRYKVTKRGQDVALRCDPISGHVSLYWYRQALGQGPEFLTYFNYEAQQDKSGLPNDRFSAERPEGSISTLTIQRTEQRDSAMYRCASSSADKGSSYEQYFGPGTRLTVT.

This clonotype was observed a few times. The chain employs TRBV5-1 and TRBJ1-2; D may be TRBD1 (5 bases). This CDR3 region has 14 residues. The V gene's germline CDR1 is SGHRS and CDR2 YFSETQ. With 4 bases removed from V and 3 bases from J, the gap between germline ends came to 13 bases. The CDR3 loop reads CASSRDSRDYGYTF. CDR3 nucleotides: TGCGCCAGCAGCCGGGACTCCCGGGACTATGGCTACACCTTC.

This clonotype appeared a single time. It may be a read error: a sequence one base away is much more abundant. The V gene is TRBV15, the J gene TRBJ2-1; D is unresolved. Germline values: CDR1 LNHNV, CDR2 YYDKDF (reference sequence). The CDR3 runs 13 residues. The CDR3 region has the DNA TGTGCCTCCAGCAGAGCAAGAATCTCTGAGCAGTTCTTC. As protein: CASSRARISEQFF.

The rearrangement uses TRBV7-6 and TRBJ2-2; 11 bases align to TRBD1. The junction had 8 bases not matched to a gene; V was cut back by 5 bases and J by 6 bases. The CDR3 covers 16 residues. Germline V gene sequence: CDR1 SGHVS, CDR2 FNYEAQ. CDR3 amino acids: CASSKRPGQGAGELFF. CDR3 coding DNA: TGTGCCAGCAGCAAGAGACCGGGACAGGGGGCCGGGGAGCTGTTTTTT.

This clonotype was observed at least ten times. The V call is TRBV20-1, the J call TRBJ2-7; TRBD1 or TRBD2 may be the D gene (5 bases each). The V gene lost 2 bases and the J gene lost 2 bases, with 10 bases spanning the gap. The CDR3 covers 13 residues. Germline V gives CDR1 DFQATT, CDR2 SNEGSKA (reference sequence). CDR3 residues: CSARRDGTYEQYF. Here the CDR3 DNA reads TGCAGTGCTAGACGGGACGGAACCTACGAGCAGTACTTC.

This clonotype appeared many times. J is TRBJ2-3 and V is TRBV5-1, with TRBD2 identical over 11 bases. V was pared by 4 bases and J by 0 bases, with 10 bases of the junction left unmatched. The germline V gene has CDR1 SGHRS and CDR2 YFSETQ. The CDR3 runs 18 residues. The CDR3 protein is CASSGASGGSSSTDTQYF. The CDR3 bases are TGCGCCAGCAGCGGGGCTAGCGGGGGGTCCTCTAGCACAGATACGCAGTATTTT.

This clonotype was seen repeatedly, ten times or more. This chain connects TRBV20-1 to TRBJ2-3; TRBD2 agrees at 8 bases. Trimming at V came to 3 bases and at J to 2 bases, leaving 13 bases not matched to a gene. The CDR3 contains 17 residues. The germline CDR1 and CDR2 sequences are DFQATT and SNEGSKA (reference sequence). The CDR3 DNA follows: TGCAGTGCTAGCGCCGCCGGAGCGGGGGATTACACAGATACGCAGTATTTT. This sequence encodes CSASAAGAGDYTDTQYF.

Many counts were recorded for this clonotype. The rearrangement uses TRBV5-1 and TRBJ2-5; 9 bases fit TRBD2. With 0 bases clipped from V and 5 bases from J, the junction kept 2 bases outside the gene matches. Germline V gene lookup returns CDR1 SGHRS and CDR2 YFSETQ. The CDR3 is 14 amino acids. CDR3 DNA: TGCGCCAGCAGCTTGGGACTAGCGGCGGAGACCCAGTACTTC. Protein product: CASSLGLAAETQYF.

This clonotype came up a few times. For the CDR3, the DNA is TGTGCCAGCAGTAGGGGGGGCACAAGGGGGACTGAAGCTTTCTTT. It yields the protein CASSRGGTRGTEAFF. The rearrangement joins TRBV12-3 or TRBV12-4 to TRBJ1-1; a possible D gene is TRBD1 (6 bases). The CDR3 loop spans 15 amino acids. With 5 bases removed from V and 5 bases from J, the gap between germline ends came to 18 bases.

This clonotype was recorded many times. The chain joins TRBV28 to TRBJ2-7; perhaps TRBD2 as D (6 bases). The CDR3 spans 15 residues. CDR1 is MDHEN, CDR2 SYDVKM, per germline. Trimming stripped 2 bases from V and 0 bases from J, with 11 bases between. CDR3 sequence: CASSLAGRSSYEQYF. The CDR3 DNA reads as TGTGCCAGCAGTTTAGCGGGGCGCAGCTCCTACGAGCAGTACTTC.

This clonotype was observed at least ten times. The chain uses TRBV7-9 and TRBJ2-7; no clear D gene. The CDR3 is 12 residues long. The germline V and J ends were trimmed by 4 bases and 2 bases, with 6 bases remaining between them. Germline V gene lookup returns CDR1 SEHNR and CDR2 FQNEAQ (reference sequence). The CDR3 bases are TGTGCCAGCAGCTCCAACCCCTACGAGCAGTACTTC. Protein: CASSSNPYEQYF.

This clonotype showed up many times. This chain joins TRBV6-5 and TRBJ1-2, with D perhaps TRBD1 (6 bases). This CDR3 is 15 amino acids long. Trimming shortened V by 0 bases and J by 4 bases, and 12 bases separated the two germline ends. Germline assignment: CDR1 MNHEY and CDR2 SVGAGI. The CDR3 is CASSYSTGLSYGYTF. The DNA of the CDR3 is TGTGCCAGCAGTTACTCCACAGGGCTAAGCTATGGCTACACCTTC.

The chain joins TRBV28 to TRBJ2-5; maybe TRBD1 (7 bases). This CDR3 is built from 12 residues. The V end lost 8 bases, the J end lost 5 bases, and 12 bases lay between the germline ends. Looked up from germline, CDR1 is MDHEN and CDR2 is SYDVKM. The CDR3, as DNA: TGTGCCAGCTGCAGGGGGAGGGAGACCCAGTACTTC. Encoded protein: CASCRGRETQYF.

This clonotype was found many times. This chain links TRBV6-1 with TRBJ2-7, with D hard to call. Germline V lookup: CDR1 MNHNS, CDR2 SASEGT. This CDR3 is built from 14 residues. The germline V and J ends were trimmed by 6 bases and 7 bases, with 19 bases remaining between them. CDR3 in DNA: TGTGCCAGCAGCGGCCTACCCGAACGGTGGGAGCAGTACTTC. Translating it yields CASSGLPERWEQYF.

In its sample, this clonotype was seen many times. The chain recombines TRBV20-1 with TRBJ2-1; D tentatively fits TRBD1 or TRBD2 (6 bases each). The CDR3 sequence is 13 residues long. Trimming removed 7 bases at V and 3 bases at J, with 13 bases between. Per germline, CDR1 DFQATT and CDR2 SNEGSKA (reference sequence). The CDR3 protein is CSGWGASYNEQFF. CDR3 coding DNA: TGCAGTGGGTGGGGGGCTAGCTACAATGAGCAGTTCTTC.

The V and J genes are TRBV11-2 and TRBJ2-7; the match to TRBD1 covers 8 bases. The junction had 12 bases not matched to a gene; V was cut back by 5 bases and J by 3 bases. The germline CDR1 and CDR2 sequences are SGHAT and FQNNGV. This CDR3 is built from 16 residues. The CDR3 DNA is TGTGCCAGCAGCATAAGAAGGACAGGGTACGGCTACGAGCAGTACTTC. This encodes CASSIRRTGYGYEQYF.